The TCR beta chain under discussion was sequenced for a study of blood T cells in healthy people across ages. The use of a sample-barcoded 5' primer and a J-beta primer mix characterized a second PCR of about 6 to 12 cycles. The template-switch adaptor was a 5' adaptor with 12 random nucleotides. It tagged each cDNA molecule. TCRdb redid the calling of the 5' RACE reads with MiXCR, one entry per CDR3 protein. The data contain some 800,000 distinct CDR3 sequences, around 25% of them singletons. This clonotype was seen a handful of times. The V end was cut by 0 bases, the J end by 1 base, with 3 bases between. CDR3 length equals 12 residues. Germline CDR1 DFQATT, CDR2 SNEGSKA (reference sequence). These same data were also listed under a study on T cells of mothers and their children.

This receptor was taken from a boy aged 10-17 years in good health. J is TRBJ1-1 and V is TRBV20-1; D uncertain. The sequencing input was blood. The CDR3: CSARDRNTEAFF. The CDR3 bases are TGCAGTGCTAGAGATCGGAACACTGAAGCTTTCTTT.